Listed below are T cell receptor beta chains from one sample, sequenced in a study of glioma-infiltrating T cells after dendritic cell vaccination. Produced via immunoSEQ multiplex PCR; TCRdb's table is partial and in-frame only. The top ten clones hold 7% to 9.5% of a sample with tens of thousands of clones, about 86% of them seen once. The sequencing here drew on blood, taken before dendritic cell vaccination. The receptors stem from a human donor with glioblastoma. The CDR3 runs from the conserved cysteine through the conserved F or W. The D gene is left open where the match is weak. Clone sizes are given selectively: once, few, many, or a class where the clone is expanded.

j_call,d_call,clone_size,v_call,cdr3_nt,cdr3_aa
TRBJ1-5,-,few,TRBV19,TGTGCCAGTAGTACGGGGGGGGCTGGTCAGCCCCAGCATTTT,CASSTGGAGQPQHF
TRBJ2-7,-,once,TRBV6-1,TGTGCCAGCAGTGATTCGTGGGGCCCCCACGAGCAGTACTTC,CASSDSWGPHEQYF
TRBJ1-2,TRBD1,-,TRBV10-3,TGTGCCACCCTTTGGGACAGGGGGCTTACGGTGACGAATGGCTACACCTTC,CATLWDRGLTVTNGYTF
TRBJ1-1,-,-,TRBV6-5,TGTGCCAGCAGACCTTTATATTCGGGGGGCACTGAAGCTTTCTTT,CASRPLYSGGTEAFF
TRBJ2-5,-,-,TRBV11-2,TGTGCCAGCAGCTTACAACATCATTGGGGGGGCAGGGGGCCGGAGACCCAGTACTTC,CASSLQHHWGGRGPETQYF
TRBJ2-5,-,few,TRBV10-3,TGTGCCGCGGGACAGAATCAGGAGACCCAGTACTTC,CAAGQNQETQYF
TRBJ1-4,TRBD1,few,TRBV6-5,TGTGCCAGCAGTTTCGACAGGGGCGGCGAAAAACTGTTTTTT,CASSFDRGGEKLFF
TRBJ2-1,TRBD2,-,TRBV29-1,TGCAGCGTCGATGGGACTAAGAAGCATGACAATGAGCAGTTCTTC,CSVDGTKKHDNEQFF
TRBJ2-5,TRBD1,-,TRBV6-1,TGTGCCAGCAGCCCCGGGACAGAAGAGACCCAGTACTTC,CASSPGTEETQYF
TRBJ2-2,-,-,TRBV18,TGTGCCAGCTCACCGTCCTTACTGCCCACCGGGGAGCTGTTTTTT,CASSPSLLPTGELFF
TRBJ2-3,TRBD1,few,TRBV19,TGTGCCAGTAACGACAGGGAACGAACAGATACGCAGTATTTT,CASNDRERTDTQYF
TRBJ1-6,-,few,TRBV19,TGTGCCAGTAGTATCACAGGGACTAATTCACCCCTCCACTTT,CASSITGTNSPLHF
TRBJ1-2,TRBD1,-,TRBV29-1,TGCAGCGTAACGGGACAGGGAAGCTATGGCTACACCTTC,CSVTGQGSYGYTF
TRBJ2-7,-,-,TRBV6-5,TGTGCCAGCAGTTACGGTAGTCGGGGGACCCACGAGCAGTACTTC,CASSYGSRGTHEQYF
TRBJ1-2,TRBD1,-,TRBV9,TGTGCCAGCAGCGTAGAGGGGGCCGGTGGCTACACCTTC,CASSVEGAGGYTF
TRBJ1-3,TRBD1,-,TRBV15,TGTGCCACCAGCAGCGGGACAGACTCTGGAAACACCATATATTTT,CATSSGTDSGNTIYF
TRBJ2-7,TRBD1,once,TRBV19,TGTGCCAGTAGTACGAGGACAGGGATTACCGAGCAGTACTTC,CASSTRTGITEQYF
TRBJ1-2,-,-,TRBV6-1,TGTGCCAGCAGTGGTAACAGGGTGATTAACTATGGCTACACCTTC,CASSGNRVINYGYTF
TRBJ2-3,TRBD2,-,TRBV5-1,TGCGCCAGCAGCTTGGAGGCGGGCGTGCGGGGGATTTTCACAGATACGCAGTATTTT,CASSLEAGVRGIFTDTQYF
TRBJ2-7,-,-,TRBV6-1,TGTGCCAGCAGTGAAGTAACAGGGTCTTCCTACGAGCAGTACTTC,CASSEVTGSSYEQYF
TRBJ1-1,-,-,TRBV7-9,TGTGCCAGCAGCTTAGGGGACACTAACACTGAAGCTTTCTTT,CASSLGDTNTEAFF
TRBJ2-3,-,-,TRBV30,TGTGCCTGGAGCGCGGGCCTTAGCACAGATACGCAGTATTTT,CAWSAGLSTDTQYF
TRBJ2-2,-,-,TRBV7-2,TGTGCCAGCAGCCAGCTCGGCGGGTCCGGGGAGCTGTTTTTT,CASSQLGGSGELFF
TRBJ1-5,-,-,TRBV4-1,TGCGCCAGCAGCCAAGAAGAACAGGGAGGCAATCAGCCCCAGCATTTT,CASSQEEQGGNQPQHF
TRBJ2-7,-,once,TRBV7-9,TGTGCCAGCAGCTTAAGTGGAGTTCCCTACGAGCAGTACTTC,CASSLSGVPYEQYF
TRBJ1-5,-,-,TRBV6-1,TGTGCCAGCAGTGAAACAGATTCTGGACAGCCCCAGCATTTT,CASSETDSGQPQHF
TRBJ1-5,-,-,TRBV19,TGTGCCAGTAGTATAGATCTTTTTAGGCCCCAGCATTTT,CASSIDLFRPQHF
TRBJ2-7,-,-,TRBV15,TGTGCCACCAGCAGAGATGGAGGATACGAGCAGTACTTC,CATSRDGGYEQYF
TRBJ2-7,TRBD1,-,TRBV5-1,TGCGCCAGCAGCGGACAGGGTTTTGACGAGCAGTACTTC,CASSGQGFDEQYF
TRBJ2-7,-,few,TRBV2,TGTGCCAGCAGTGTTGACAGGTATGGCTACGAGCAGTACTTC,CASSVDRYGYEQYF
TRBJ1-1,-,-,TRBV2,TGTGCCAGCAGCCCGACAGATAACACTGAAGCTTTCTTT,CASSPTDNTEAFF
TRBJ1-1,-,-,TRBV5-1,TGCGCCAGCAGCCCGGCGGAGGCCGTGAACACTGAAGCTTTCTTT,CASSPAEAVNTEAFF
TRBJ2-4,-,-,TRBV12-1,TGTGCCAGCAGCCGACGGCGGGTCAACATTCAGTACTTC,CASSRRRVNIQYF
TRBJ2-1,TRBD2,-,TRBV19,TGTGCCAGTAGTATCCCACTAGCGGGGGGTAATGAGCAGTTCTTC,CASSIPLAGGNEQFF
TRBJ1-2,TRBD1,once,TRBV2,TGTGCCAGCAGCGTAGGGACAGGGCGGTATGGCTACACCTTC,CASSVGTGRYGYTF
TRBJ2-2,TRBD2,-,TRBV4-2,TGTGCCAGCAGCCAAGTTAGCGGGTCGGGGCCCGGCACCGGGGAGCTGTTTTTT,CASSQVSGSGPGTGELFF
TRBJ1-5,TRBD1,-,TRBV10-3,TGTGCCATTAGACAGGGTGGCAATCAGCCCCAGCATTTT,CAIRQGGNQPQHF
TRBJ2-6,TRBD1,-,TRBV15,TGTGCCACCCAGACCGGGACAGGGAGCTCTGGGGCCAACGTCCTGACTTTC,CATQTGTGSSGANVLTF
TRBJ1-1,TRBD1,-,TRBV5-4,TGTGCCAGCAGCTCCCCCCCGACAGGGGGGGTGAGGAACACTGAAGCTTTCTTT,CASSSPPTGGVRNTEAFF
TRBJ2-3,TRBD1,-,TRBV5-4,TGTGCCAGCAGCTCGGGACAGGCGGACACAGATACGCAGTATTTT,CASSSGQADTDTQYF
TRBJ1-2,TRBD1,once,TRBV6-1,TGTGCCAGCAGGTCGACAGGGGATAACTATGGCTACACCTTC,CASRSTGDNYGYTF
TRBJ2-5,TRBD1,few,TRBV27,TGTGCCAGCAGTTCTTACAGGGGGTTCAAAGAGACCCAGTACTTC,CASSSYRGFKETQYF
TRBJ1-6,TRBD1,many,TRBV6-5,TGTGCCAGCAGTTACTCGAAAGGGGGCCGGAGTTCACCCCTCCACTTT,CASSYSKGGRSSPLHF
TRBJ1-4,TRBD1,-,TRBV30,TGTGCCTGGTGCACGGGACAGAGTTTTGAAAAACTGTTTTTT,CAWCTGQSFEKLFF
TRBJ1-2,-,-,TRBV7-2,TGTGCCAGCAGCTTATACATGTCTGCGGTTAACTATGGCTACACCTTC,CASSLYMSAVNYGYTF
TRBJ1-1,TRBD1,-,TRBV19,TGTGCCAGTAGTGTAGCAGGGGGCACTGAAGCTTTCTTT,CASSVAGGTEAFF
TRBJ1-2,TRBD1,-,TRBV6-5,TGTGCCAGCAGTAACCACAGGGGAAGTTTGGGCTACACCTTC,CASSNHRGSLGYTF
TRBJ1-1,TRBD1,-,TRBV19,TGTGCCAGTAAAACCCCGGGACAGGCAGAAGCTTTCTTT,CASKTPGQAEAFF
TRBJ2-7,-,-,TRBV2,TGTGCCAGCAGGGGCGACAACACGGCCTACGAGCAGTACTTC,CASRGDNTAYEQYF
TRBJ2-1,-,-,TRBV19,TGTGCCAGTAGTACGTACAATGAGCAGTTCTTC,CASSTYNEQFF
TRBJ1-4,-,-,TRBV19,TGTGCCAGTAGTCGACAGGAAACTAATGAAAAACTGTTTTTT,CASSRQETNEKLFF
TRBJ2-7,-,-,TRBV13,TGTGCCAGCAGGGCGACAGCCTACTCCTACGAGCAGTACTTC,CASRATAYSYEQYF
TRBJ2-7,TRBD2,-,TRBV7-8,TGTGCCAGCAGCCGGGGGGGAGAGAACGAGCAGTACTTC,CASSRGGENEQYF
TRBJ2-6,-,-,TRBV2,TGTGCCAGCAGTGGTATCAGGGCCACCCTCTCTGGGGCCAACGTCCTGACTTTC,CASSGIRATLSGANVLTF
TRBJ1-1,-,-,TRBV29-1,TGCAGCGTTGAAGATGAAGGGGGCACTGAAGCTTTCTTT,CSVEDEGGTEAFF
TRBJ2-7,TRBD2,-,TRBV7-2,TGTGCCAGCAGCCATGATCCCAACCAACTAGCGGGGGCCCTCTACGAGCAGTACTTC,CASSHDPNQLAGALYEQYF
TRBJ2-3,-,few,TRBV5-1,TGCGCCAGCAGCTTAGACAGGCGCACAGATACGCAGTATTTT,CASSLDRRTDTQYF
TRBJ1-1,TRBD1,-,TRBV11-3,TGTGCCAGCAGCTCCGGGACAGGGCACACTGAAGCTTTCTTT,CASSSGTGHTEAFF
TRBJ1-1,-,-,TRBV7-2,TGTGCCAGCAGCATTGGACAGAACACTGAAGCTTTCTTT,CASSIGQNTEAFF